This passage covers 12 T cell receptor beta chains from one sample sequenced in a study of blood T cell repertoires in COVID-19. Profiled with immunoSEQ multiplex PCR; TCRdb holds only in-frame clones, not every one. Counted here are more than 200,000 clones, 88% occurring once; the ten biggest clones make up approximately 1.8%. Sequenced sample: peripheral blood. All receptors derive from an older man with acute or convalescent COVID-19.

This chain links TRBV5-6 with TRBJ2-5; tentative D call: TRBD2 (6 bases). Germline V gene lookup returns CDR1 SGHDT and CDR2 YYEEEE. The germline V and J ends were trimmed by 3 bases and 5 bases, with 8 bases remaining between them. This CDR3 comprises 12 residues. The CDR3 here is CASSSGVETQYF. CDR3 bases: TGTGCCAGCAGCTCGGGAGTGGAGACCCAGTACTTC.

The J gene is TRBJ2-1, the V gene TRBV7-2; 12 bases line up with TRBD2. The CDR3 loop spans 15 amino acids. Trimming at V came to 5 bases and at J to 6 bases, leaving 5 bases not matched to a gene. CDR1 is SGHTA, CDR2 FQGNSA, per germline. CDR3 coding DNA: TGTGCCAGCAGCCCGCTAGCGGGAGGGAGCAATGAGCAGTTCTTC. Its translation: CASSPLAGGSNEQFF.

This clone showed up just once. The chain links TRBV2 to TRBJ2-2, with a tentative D call TRBD2 (5 bases). With 4 bases removed from V and 4 bases from J, the gap between germline ends came to 7 bases. The CDR3 spans 13 residues. Germline V lookup: CDR1 SNHLY, CDR2 FYNNEI. The CDR3 spells CASSGEGTGELFF. In DNA, the CDR3 is TGTGCCAGCAGTGGTGAGGGCACCGGGGAGCTGTTTTTT.

The chain combines TRBV27 with TRBJ2-7; TRBD1 is a possible D gene (7 bases). This CDR3 region has 14 residues. Per germline, CDR1 MNHEY and CDR2 SMNVEV (reference sequence). The germline V and J ends were trimmed by 5 bases and 2 bases, with 13 bases remaining between them. The CDR3 DNA follows: TGTGCCAGCAGTCCGGGGGACAGACCCTACGAGCAGTACTTC. Residues: CASSPGDRPYEQYF.

The V gene is TRBV5-1, the J gene TRBJ2-7, with 7 nucleotides matching TRBD1. The CDR3 is made up of 13 amino acids. V gave up 5 bases and J gave up 4 bases; unmatched junction bases: 6. CDR1 is SGHRS, CDR2 YFSETQ, per germline. For the CDR3, the DNA is TGCGCCAGCAGATTTGGGACAGAATACGAGCAGTACTTC. Translation gives CASRFGTEYEQYF.

V gene TRBV19 combines with J gene TRBJ2-5; possibly TRBD2 for D (5 bases). Germline V CDR1 and CDR2: LNHDA, SQIVND (reference sequence). The V end lost 6 bases, the J end lost 5 bases, and 22 bases lay between the germline ends. This CDR3 contains 16 residues. The CDR3 DNA sequence: TGTGCCAGTAGCGATTATGGGGATAGCGACCCTGAGACCCAGTACTTC. Translation: CASSDYGDSDPETQYF.

This clone was seen once. The chain couples TRBV19 to TRBJ2-3; tentative D call: TRBD1 (5 bases). The CDR3 has 13 amino acids. CDR1 and CDR2 from the germline V gene are LNHDA and SQIVND (reference sequence). Trimming removed 8 bases from V and 6 bases from J, with 15 bases in between. CDR3 in amino acids: CASSFRGEDTQYF. The CDR3 coding sequence is TGTGCCAGTTCGTTTAGGGGTGAGGATACGCAGTATTTT.

The chain combines TRBV19 with TRBJ2-6, with D maybe TRBD1 (6 bases). This CDR3 is 15 amino acids long. V lost 4 bases and J lost 2, with 9 bases in between. Germline CDR1 reads LNHDA; CDR2 reads SQIVND (reference sequence). In DNA form, the CDR3 reads TGTGCCAGTAGTACATACAGGGCTGGGGCCAACGTCCTGACTTTC. Protein product: CASSTYRAGANVLTF.

The chain employs TRBV18 and TRBJ2-2, with a weak D call TRBD1 (5 bases). Germline loops: CDR1 KGHSH, CDR2 LQKENI. There are 15 residues in the CDR3. V was shortened by 3 bases and J by 3 bases, with 11 bases between the two germline ends. CDR3 residues: CASSPYTGYTGELFF. In DNA form, the CDR3 reads TGTGCCAGCTCACCCTATACAGGTTACACCGGGGAGCTGTTTTTT.

The rearrangement uses TRBV9 and TRBJ1-2, with no clear D. The CDR3 is 15 residues long. CDR1 is SGDLS, CDR2 YYNGEE, per germline. The V end was cut by 4 bases, the J end by 2 bases, with 15 bases between. DNA for the CDR3: TGTGCCAGCAGCCCCCGCTCGGTGGAGAACTATGGCTACACCTTC. Translating gives CASSPRSVENYGYTF.

This rearrangement joins TRBV19 to TRBJ2-7; 11 positions agree with TRBD2. CDR1 is LNHDA, CDR2 SQIVND, per germline (reference sequence). The V segment lost 5 bases and the J segment 5 bases; nucleotides outside the gene matches: 11. There are 16 residues in the CDR3. This CDR3 is CASSVQGASGRNEQYF. CDR3 DNA sequence: TGTGCCAGTAGTGTCCAAGGGGCTAGCGGGAGGAACGAGCAGTACTTC.

The V gene is TRBV4-3, the J gene TRBJ2-1; D may be TRBD2 (6 bases). CDR1 is LGHNA and CDR2 is YSLEER in the germline V gene. V gave up 4 bases and J gave up 9 bases, with 13 bases separating them. The CDR3 runs 13 residues. The CDR3 loop reads CASSPRLGSEQFF. The CDR3, as DNA: TGCGCCAGCAGCCCACGACTAGGAAGTGAGCAGTTCTTC.